The next 17 T cell receptor beta chains were all read from a single sample in a study of OX40 agonist ivuxolimab in advanced cancers. Clones were read by immunoSEQ multiplex PCR, and TCRdb kept only the in-frame ones, dropping some. This sample has 75,000 to 100,000 clones, with approximately 87% found just once. The specimen was CD4+ or CD8+ T cells sorted from blood, collected in a trial of the OX40 agonist ivuxolimab. Source of these receptors: an adult with an advanced solid tumor such as melanoma, head and neck, liver or kidney cancer.

The J gene is TRBJ2-7, the V gene TRBV6-5; D is possibly TRBD1 (6 bases). This CDR3 is built from 14 residues. The V gene lost 2 bases and the J gene lost 7 bases, with 15 bases spanning the gap. The germline gives CDR1 MNHEY, CDR2 SVGAGI. In DNA, the CDR3 is TGTGCCAGCAGTTACCGGGCAGGGGTTGGGGAGCAGTACTTC. Translating gives CASSYRAGVGEQYF.

CDR3 region: CASSYSTSGAYNEQFF. The CDR3 DNA reads TGTGCCAGCAGTTACTCGACTAGCGGAGCTTACAATGAGCAGTTCTTC. The chain uses TRBV6-6 and TRBJ2-1, with 9 bases that match TRBD2. The CDR3 spans 16 residues. CDR1 is MNHNY and CDR2 is SVGAGI in the germline V gene (reference sequence). After removal of 0 bases from V and 4 bases from J, the junction contained 4 bases not matched to a gene.

The chain uses TRBV4-2 and TRBJ2-6, with D tentatively TRBD2 (5 bases). The V gene lost 3 bases and the J gene lost 0 bases, with 12 bases spanning the gap. This CDR3 is 17 amino acids long. Germline V gene data show CDR1 as LGHNA and CDR2 as YNFKEQ. The CDR3 is CASSQEAVLSGANVLTF. The CDR3 DNA reads as TGTGCCAGCAGCCAGGAGGCCGTGCTCTCTGGGGCCAACGTCCTGACTTTC.

The chain links TRBV27 to TRBJ1-4; no definite D call. Germline V gene lookup returns CDR1 MNHEY and CDR2 SMNVEV (reference sequence). V lost 8 bases and J lost 4, with 20 bases in between. This CDR3 is built from 16 residues. CDR3 residues: CASLPQAGTLNEKLFF. The CDR3 DNA follows: TGTGCCAGCCTCCCCCAGGCCGGAACTCTTAATGAAAAACTGTTTTTT.

This clone was counted only a few times. V is TRBV30 and J is TRBJ1-1, with 10 bases identical to TRBD1. Germline V gene data show CDR1 as GTSNPN and CDR2 as SVGIG (reference sequence). This CDR3 region has 15 residues. After removal of 1 base from V and 1 base from J, the junction contained 3 bases not matched to a gene. For the CDR3, the DNA is TGTGCCTGGAGTGGTCGGACAGGGGGGAACACTGAAGCTTTCTTT. Encoded protein: CAWSGRTGGNTEAFF.

J is TRBJ1-1 and V is TRBV2; D not resolved. The germline V gene encodes CDR1 SNHLY and CDR2 FYNNEI. Trimming removed 5 bases at V and 3 bases at J, with 4 bases between. The CDR3 extends over 11 amino acids. CDR3 sequence (DNA): TGTGCCAGCAGTTCACACACTGAAGCTTTCTTT. It is translated as CASSSHTEAFF.

This chain uses TRBV6-1 with TRBJ2-3, with 13 nucleotides matching TRBD2. This CDR3 is built from 15 residues. Germline V gene lookup returns CDR1 MNHNS and CDR2 SASEGT. The V gene end was trimmed by 4 bases and the J gene end by 4 bases; junction bases not matched to a gene: 2. The CDR3 sequence is CASSGLAGGPDTQYF. Written as DNA, the CDR3 is TGTGCCAGCAGTGGACTAGCGGGGGGCCCAGATACGCAGTATTTT.

The rearrangement uses TRBV27 and TRBJ2-2, with D perhaps assigned TRBD1 or TRBD2 (5 bases each). V was clipped by 6 bases and J by 3 bases, with 20 bases between them. The CDR3 totals 17 residues. From germline, CDR1 is MNHEY and CDR2 SMNVEV (reference sequence). The CDR3 nucleotides read TGTGCCAGCAGATTAAGGGGATCCGGGACCCACACCGGGGAGCTGTTTTTT. It translates to CASRLRGSGTHTGELFF.

This chain connects TRBV2 to TRBJ2-1; 8 bases agree with TRBD1. From germline, CDR1 is SNHLY and CDR2 FYNNEI. Losses at the gene ends were 8 bases for V and 15 bases for J; bases not matched to a gene: 9. The CDR3 runs 11 residues. CDR3 nucleotides: TGTGCCAGCTCCCCGGGGACAGGCATGTTCTTC. This translates into CASSPGTGMFF.

The chain is built from TRBV6-5 and TRBJ2-7, with 9 bases aligning to TRBD1. V shed 10 bases, J shed 3 bases, and the junction held 10 bases outside the gene matches. Germline loops: CDR1 MNHEY, CDR2 SVGAGI. This CDR3 spans 14 amino acids. The CDR3 is CATSRRDRDYEQYF. CDR3 in DNA: TGTGCCACTTCCCGACGGGACAGGGACTACGAGCAGTACTTC.

The V gene is TRBV30, the J gene TRBJ1-1; TRBD1 is a possible D gene (6 bases). Germline values: CDR1 GTSNPN, CDR2 SVGIG (reference sequence). The CDR3 has 14 residues. Trimming cost V 0 bases and J 4 bases, with 12 bases left between them. The CDR3: CAWSVGGAGTEAFF. CDR3 sequence (DNA): TGTGCCTGGAGTGTAGGGGGGGCGGGCACTGAAGCTTTCTTT.

The rearrangement links TRBV16 to TRBJ2-1; 16 bases are a match to TRBD2. Germline loops: CDR1 KGHSY, CDR2 FQNENV. This CDR3 has 20 residues. The trim removed 3 bases at V and 0 bases at J, leaving 8 bases unmatched. For the CDR3, the DNA is TGTGCCAGCAGCCATAGAACCGGGACTAGCGGGGGGGGCTCCTACAATGAGCAGTTCTTC. Amino acids: CASSHRTGTSGGGSYNEQFF. Drawing the rest from reference TRBV16 and TRBJ2-1, the complete variable domain is GEEVAQTPKHLVRGEGQKAKLYCAPIKGHSYVFWYQQVLKNEFKFLISFQNENVFDETGMPKERFSAKCLPNSPCSLEIQATKLEDSAVYFCASSHRTGTSGGGSYNEQFFGPGTRLTVL.

The chain uses TRBV18 and TRBJ1-6; D remains unclear. CDR3 length: 14 amino acids. Trimming removed 1 base at V and 10 bases at J, with 11 bases between. The germline V gene encodes CDR1 KGHSH and CDR2 LQKENI. CDR3 region: CASSPRGEGSPLHF. The CDR3 DNA is TGTGCCAGCTCACCACGGGGAGAGGGCTCACCCCTCCACTTT.

About this clone itself: Its ends do not fully match the called genes, so a read error is possible. V and J are TRBV7-7 and TRBJ1-1; TRBD1 is a possible D gene (5 bases). The CDR3 loop spans 12 amino acids. Germline CDR1 reads SSHAT; CDR2 reads FNYEAQ (reference sequence). The CDR3 bases are TGTGCTAGCAGCCCAGGGACCCCTGAAGCTTTCTTT. It translates to CASSPGTPEAFF.

V and J are TRBV29-1 and TRBJ1-2, with TRBD1 as a possible D gene (6 bases). Trimming stripped 5 bases from V and 0 bases from J, with 13 bases between. Germline CDR1 reads SQVTM; CDR2 reads ANQGSEA. The CDR3 is made up of 14 amino acids. DNA for the CDR3: TGCAGCGTTCCCGGGACATCCCCTAACTATGGCTACACCTTC. Amino acids: CSVPGTSPNYGYTF.

V gene TRBV7-3 combines with J gene TRBJ1-1, with D perhaps matching TRBD1 (5 bases). The length of the CDR3 is 13 residues. Germline V lookup: CDR1 SGHTA, CDR2 FQGTGA. Between the trimmed V and J ends, which lost 5 bases and 1 base, there was a span of 8 bases. The CDR3 loop is CASSRGQNTEAFF. As DNA, the CDR3 is TGTGCCAGCAGCCGAGGACAGAACACTGAAGCTTTCTTT.

The rearrangement links TRBV5-4 to TRBJ2-1; 7 bases fit TRBD2. CDR1 is SGHNT, CDR2 YYREEE, per germline (reference sequence). CDR3 length: 13 residues. V dropped 7 bases and J dropped 6; count of bases not matched to a gene: 7. The CDR3 loop reads CASGAGEGNEQFF. The CDR3 DNA sequence: TGTGCCAGCGGGGCGGGAGAGGGCAATGAGCAGTTCTTC.